This record covers a single T cell receptor beta chain. Its antigen remains unknown. The germline gives CDR1 SQVTM, CDR2 ANQGSEA. Trimming took 3 bases from V and 3 from J; bases not matched to a gene: 6. This CDR3 has 15 amino acids. Using its own MiXCR run on the RT-PCR reads, TCRdb lists one record per CDR3 protein. The sample comprises hundreds of thousands of distinct CDR3 sequences, under 20% of which are singletons, and roughly 11% rests with the top ten. This entry is derived from a study of response to subunit inactivated influenza vaccine. Points from the study as a whole: It was the authors' suggestion that each seasonal influenza vaccination recruits few new T cells.

This material consisted of PBMCs from blood, taken about 5 days after vaccination. The origin of this receptor is a man aged 45-65 years who received an inactivated influenza vaccine. The chain links TRBV29-1 to TRBJ2-1, with 9 bases identical to TRBD2. CDR3 coding DNA: TGCAGCGTTGAGGGCCGCGGGGGGGTCTACAATGAGCAGTTCTTC. This encodes CSVEGRGGVYNEQFF.